This note documents a single T cell receptor beta chain sequence. In germline, CDR1 is SSHAT, CDR2 FNYEAQ (reference sequence). The CDR3 is 12 residues long. This sample is drawn from a study of blood T cell repertoires in COVID-19. Across the study: Sites in the United States, Italy and Spain provided acute and convalescent COVID-19 samples.

Methods used by the authors: Nucleated cell number was recorded as an estimate derived from reference gene primer amplification. Using immunoSEQ multiplex PCR, the repertoire was profiled, and TCRdb retains in-frame clones only, with some absent. V, J and clone size are those of that table, while D and trimming were read from the DNA. This table has 150,000 to 200,000 clones, about three quarters appearing once. The chain combines TRBV7-7 with TRBJ2-7; the D gene is possibly TRBD2 (5 bases). The clonotype was recovered from an elderly woman with active or convalescent COVID-19. The sample was peripheral blood. CDR3 coding DNA: TGTGCTATCCGGGAAGGCCTATACGAGCAGTACTTC. Protein: CAIREGLYEQYF.